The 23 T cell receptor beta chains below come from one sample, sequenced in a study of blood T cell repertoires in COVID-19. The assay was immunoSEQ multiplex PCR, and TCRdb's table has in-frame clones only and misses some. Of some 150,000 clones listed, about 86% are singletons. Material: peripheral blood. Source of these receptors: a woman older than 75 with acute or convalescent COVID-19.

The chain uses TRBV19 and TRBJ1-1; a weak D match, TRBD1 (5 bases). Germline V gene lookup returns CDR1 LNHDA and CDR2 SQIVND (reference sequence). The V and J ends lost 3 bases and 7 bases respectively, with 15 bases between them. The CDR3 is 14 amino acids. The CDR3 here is CASSMRGRDGEAFF. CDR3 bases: TGTGCCAGTAGTATGCGGGGCAGGGACGGTGAAGCTTTCTTT. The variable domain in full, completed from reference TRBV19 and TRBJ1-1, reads DGGITQSPKYLFRKEGQNVTLSCEQNLNHDAMYWYRQDPGQGLRLIYYSQIVNDFQKGDIAEGYSVSREKKESFPLTVTSAQKNPTAFYLCASSMRGRDGEAFFGQGTRLTVV.

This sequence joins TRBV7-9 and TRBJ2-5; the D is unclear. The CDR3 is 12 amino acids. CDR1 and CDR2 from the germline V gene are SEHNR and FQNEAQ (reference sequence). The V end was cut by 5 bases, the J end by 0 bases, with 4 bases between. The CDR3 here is CASSVNQETQYF. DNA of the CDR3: TGTGCCAGCAGCGTAAACCAAGAGACCCAGTACTTC.

Written as DNA, the CDR3 is TGTGCCAGCAGCGCGGTCGACAGAACTTTGAACACTGAAGCTTTCTTT. As protein: CASSAVDRTLNTEAFF. J is TRBJ1-1 and V is TRBV9; D perhaps matches TRBD1 (5 bases). The CDR3 runs 16 residues. Per the germline V gene, CDR1 is SGDLS and CDR2 is YYNGEE. The V and J ends lost 3 bases and 0 bases respectively, with 15 bases between them.

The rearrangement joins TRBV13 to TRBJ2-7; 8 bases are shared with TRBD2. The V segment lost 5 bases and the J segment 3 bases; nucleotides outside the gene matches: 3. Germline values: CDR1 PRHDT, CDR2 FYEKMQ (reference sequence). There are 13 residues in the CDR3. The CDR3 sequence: CASSRSGGYEQYF. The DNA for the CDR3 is TGTGCCAGCAGCCGAAGCGGGGGCTACGAGCAGTACTTC.

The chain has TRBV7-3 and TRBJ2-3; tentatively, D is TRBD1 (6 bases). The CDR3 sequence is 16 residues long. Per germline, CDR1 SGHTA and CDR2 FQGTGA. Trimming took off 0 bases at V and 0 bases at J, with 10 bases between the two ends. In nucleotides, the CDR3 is TGTGCCAGCAGCTTAACCGGGACACTGAGCACAGATACGCAGTATTTT. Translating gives CASSLTGTLSTDTQYF. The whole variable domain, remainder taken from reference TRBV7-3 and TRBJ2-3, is GAGVSQTPSNKVTEKGKYVELRCDPISGHTALYWYRQSLGQGPEFLIYFQGTGAADDSGLPNDRFFAVRPEGSVSTLKIQRTERGDSAVYLCASSLTGTLSTDTQYFGPGTRLTVL.

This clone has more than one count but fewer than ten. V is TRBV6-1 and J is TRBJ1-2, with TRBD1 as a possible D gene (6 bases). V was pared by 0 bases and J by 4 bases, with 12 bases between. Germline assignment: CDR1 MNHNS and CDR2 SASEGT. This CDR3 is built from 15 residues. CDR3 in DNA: TGTGCCAGCAGTGAAGCGACAGGACGACCCTATGGCTACACCTTC. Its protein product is CASSEATGRPYGYTF.

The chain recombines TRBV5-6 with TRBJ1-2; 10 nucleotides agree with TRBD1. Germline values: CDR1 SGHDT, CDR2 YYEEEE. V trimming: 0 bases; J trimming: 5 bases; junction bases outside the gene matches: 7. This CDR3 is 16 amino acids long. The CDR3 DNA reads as TGTGCCAGCAGCTTGGGACAGGGGGCCAATTGGTATGGCTACACCTTC. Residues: CASSLGQGANWYGYTF.

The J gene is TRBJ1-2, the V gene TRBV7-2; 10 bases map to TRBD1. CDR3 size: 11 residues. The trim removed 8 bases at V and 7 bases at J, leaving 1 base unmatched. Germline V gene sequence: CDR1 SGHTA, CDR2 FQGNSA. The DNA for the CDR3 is TGTGCCAGCGGGACAGGGGTTGGCTACACCTTC. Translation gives CASGTGVGYTF.

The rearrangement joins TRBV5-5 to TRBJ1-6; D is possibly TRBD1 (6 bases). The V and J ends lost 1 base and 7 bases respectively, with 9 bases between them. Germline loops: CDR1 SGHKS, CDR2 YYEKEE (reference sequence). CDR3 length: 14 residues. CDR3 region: CASSLFGGNSPLHF. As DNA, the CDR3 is TGTGCCAGCAGCTTGTTTGGGGGCAATTCACCCCTCCACTTT. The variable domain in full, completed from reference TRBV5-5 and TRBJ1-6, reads DAGVTQSPTHLIKTRGQQVTLRCSPISGHKSVSWYQQVLGQGPQFIFQYYEKEERGRGNFPDRFSARQFPNYSSELNVNALLLGDSALYLCASSLFGGNSPLHFGNGTRLTVT.

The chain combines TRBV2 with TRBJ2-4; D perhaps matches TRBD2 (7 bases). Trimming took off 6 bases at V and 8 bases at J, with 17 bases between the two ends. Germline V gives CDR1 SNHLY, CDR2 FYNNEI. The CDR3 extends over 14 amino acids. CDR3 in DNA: TGTGCCAGCAGAATTGGGGGGGGCAATCACATTCAGTACTTC. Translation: CASRIGGGNHIQYF.

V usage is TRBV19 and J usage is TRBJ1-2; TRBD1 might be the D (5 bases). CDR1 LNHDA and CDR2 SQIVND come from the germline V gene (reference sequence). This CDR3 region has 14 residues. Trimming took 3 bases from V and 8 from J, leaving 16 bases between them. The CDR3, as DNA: TGTGCCAGTAGTATTTCGGAGGGGCTGAGGGGCTACACCTTC. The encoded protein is CASSISEGLRGYTF.

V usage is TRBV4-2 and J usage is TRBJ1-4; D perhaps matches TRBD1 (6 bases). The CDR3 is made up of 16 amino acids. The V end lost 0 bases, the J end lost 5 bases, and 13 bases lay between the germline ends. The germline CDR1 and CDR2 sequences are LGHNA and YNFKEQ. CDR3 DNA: TGTGCCAGCAGCCAAGATTCCAGGGGTGGGAATGAAAAACTGTTTTTT. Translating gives CASSQDSRGGNEKLFF.

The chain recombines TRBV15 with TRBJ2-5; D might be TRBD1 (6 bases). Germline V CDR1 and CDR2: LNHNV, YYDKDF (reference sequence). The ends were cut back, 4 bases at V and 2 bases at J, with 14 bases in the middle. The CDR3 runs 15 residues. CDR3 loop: CATSISGATQETQYF. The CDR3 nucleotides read TGTGCCACCAGCATTTCAGGGGCCACACAAGAGACCCAGTACTTC. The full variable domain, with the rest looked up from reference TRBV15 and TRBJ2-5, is DAMVIQNPRYQVTQFGKPVTLSCSQTLNHNVMYWYQQKSSQAPKLLFHYYDKDFNNEADTPDNFQSRRPNTSFCFLDIRSPGLGDTAMYLCATSISGATQETQYFGPGTRLLVL.

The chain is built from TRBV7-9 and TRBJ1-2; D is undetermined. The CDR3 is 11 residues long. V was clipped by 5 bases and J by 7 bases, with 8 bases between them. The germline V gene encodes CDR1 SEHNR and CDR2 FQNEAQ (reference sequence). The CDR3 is CASSPFIGYTF. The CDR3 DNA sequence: TGTGCCAGCAGCCCGTTTATTGGCTACACCTTC.

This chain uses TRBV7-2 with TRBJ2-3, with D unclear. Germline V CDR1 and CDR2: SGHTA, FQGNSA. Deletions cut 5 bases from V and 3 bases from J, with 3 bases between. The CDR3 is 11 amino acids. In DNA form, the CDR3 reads TGTGCCAGCAGCCTAACAGATACGCAGTATTTT. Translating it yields CASSLTDTQYF. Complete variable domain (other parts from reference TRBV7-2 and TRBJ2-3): GAGVSQSPSNKVTEKGKDVELRCDPISGHTALYWYRQSLGQGLEFLIYFQGNSAPDKSGLPSDRFSAERTGGSVSTLTIQRTQQEDSAVYLCASSLTDTQYFGPGTRLTVL.

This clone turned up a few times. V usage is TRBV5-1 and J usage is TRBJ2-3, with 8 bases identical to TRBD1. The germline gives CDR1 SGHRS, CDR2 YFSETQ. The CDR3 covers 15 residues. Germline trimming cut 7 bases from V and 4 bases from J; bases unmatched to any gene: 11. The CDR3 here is CASGKTGVEADTQYF. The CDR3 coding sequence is TGCGCCAGCGGGAAGACAGGGGTGGAGGCAGATACGCAGTATTTT.

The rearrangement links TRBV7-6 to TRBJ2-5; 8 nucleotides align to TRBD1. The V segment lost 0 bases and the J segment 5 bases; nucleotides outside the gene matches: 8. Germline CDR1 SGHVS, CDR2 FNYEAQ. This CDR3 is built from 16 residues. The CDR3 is CASSLADQGAGETQYF. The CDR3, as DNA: TGTGCCAGCAGCTTAGCGGACCAGGGGGCCGGGGAGACCCAGTACTTC.

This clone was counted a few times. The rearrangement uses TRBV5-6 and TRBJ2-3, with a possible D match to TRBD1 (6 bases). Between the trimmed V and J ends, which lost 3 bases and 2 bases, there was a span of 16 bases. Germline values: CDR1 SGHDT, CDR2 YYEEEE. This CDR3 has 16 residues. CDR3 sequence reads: CASSSEPDRFTDTQYF. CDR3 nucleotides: TGTGCCAGCAGCTCAGAACCTGACAGGTTCACAGATACGCAGTATTTT.

CDR3 amino acids: CAISDYSGTGGEQYF. DNA for the CDR3: TGTGCCATCAGTGATTACTCCGGGACAGGGGGCGAGCAGTACTTC. The chain combines TRBV10-3 with TRBJ2-7, with 11 bases that match TRBD1. Unmatched junction bases numbered 7, after V lost 3 bases and J lost 6 bases. CDR1 ENHRY and CDR2 SYGVKD come from the germline V gene. This CDR3 comprises 15 residues.

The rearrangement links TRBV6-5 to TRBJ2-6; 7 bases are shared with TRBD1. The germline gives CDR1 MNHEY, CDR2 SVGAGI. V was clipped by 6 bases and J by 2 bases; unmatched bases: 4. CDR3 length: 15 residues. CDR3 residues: CASSSTGAGANVLTF. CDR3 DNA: TGTGCCAGCAGCAGTACAGGGGCTGGGGCCAACGTCCTGACTTTC.

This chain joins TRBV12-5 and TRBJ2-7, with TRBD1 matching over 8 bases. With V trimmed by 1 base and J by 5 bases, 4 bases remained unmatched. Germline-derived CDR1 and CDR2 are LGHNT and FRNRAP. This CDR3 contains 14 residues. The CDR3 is CASGLGGQGHEQYF. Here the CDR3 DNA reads TGTGCTAGTGGTTTGGGAGGACAGGGCCACGAGCAGTACTTC.

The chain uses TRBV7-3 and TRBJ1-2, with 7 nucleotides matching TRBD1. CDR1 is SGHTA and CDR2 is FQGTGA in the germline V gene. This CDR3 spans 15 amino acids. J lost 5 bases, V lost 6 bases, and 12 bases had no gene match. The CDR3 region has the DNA TGTGCCAGCAGGGGATCAACCGGGACAGATTATGGCTACACCTTC. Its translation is CASRGSTGTDYGYTF.

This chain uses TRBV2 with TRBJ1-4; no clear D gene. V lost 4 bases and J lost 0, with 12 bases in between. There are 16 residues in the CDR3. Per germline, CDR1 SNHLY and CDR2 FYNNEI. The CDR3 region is CASSGTDTATNEKLFF. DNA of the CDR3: TGTGCCAGCAGTGGAACAGACACAGCAACTAATGAAAAACTGTTTTTT.